The 26 T cell receptor beta chains below were found in one sample sequenced in a study of cytomegalovirus exposure and HLA in healthy donors. In the PCR, 60 Vbeta and 13 Jbeta primers were used. Produced via immunoSEQ multiplex PCR; TCRdb's table is partial and in-frame only. The table lists some 180,000 clones, about 90% of them singletons. The sequenced sample consisted of PBMCs. Receptors were obtained from a girl less than two years old in good health and CMV-seronegative.

The chain joins TRBV5-1 to TRBJ1-2; possibly TRBD1 for D (5 bases). V gave up 1 base and J gave up 3 bases, with 13 bases separating them. Germline V gives CDR1 SGHRS, CDR2 YFSETQ. The CDR3 contains 15 residues. CDR3 in DNA: TGCGCCAGCAGCTTGAGTCTGGGCAGGGACTATGGCTACACCTTC. It specifies CASSLSLGRDYGYTF. The complete variable domain, with remaining parts taken from reference TRBV5-1 and TRBJ1-2, reads KAGVTQTPRYLIKTRGQQVTLSCSPISGHRSVSWYQQTPGQGLQFLFEYFSETQRNKGNFPGRFSGRQFSNSRSEMNVSTLELGDSALYLCASSLSLGRDYGYTFGSGTRLTVV.

The CDR3 bases are TGTGCCAGCAGCTCGCCCGGGAAGGGAAACACCATATATTTT. Protein: CASSSPGKGNTIYF. This sequence joins TRBV11-2 and TRBJ1-3; D not certain. This CDR3 is 14 amino acids long. Trimming stripped 4 bases from V and 4 bases from J, with 11 bases between. Germline-derived CDR1 and CDR2 are SGHAT and FQNNGV.

The chain has TRBV2 and TRBJ1-6; tentative D call: TRBD1 (6 bases). The germline CDR1 and CDR2 sequences are SNHLY and FYNNEI. The CDR3 has 13 residues. The V end was cut by 1 base, the J end by 10 bases, with 8 bases between. The CDR3 reads CASSEVTGSPLHF. The CDR3 DNA reads as TGTGCCAGCAGTGAAGTGACAGGCTCACCCCTCCACTTT.

The V call is TRBV4-1, the J call TRBJ2-3; unclear D gene. Germline CDR1 and CDR2: MGHRA and YSYEKL. The CDR3 extends over 16 amino acids. Trimming removed 1 base from V and 2 bases from J, with 13 bases in between. The CDR3 protein is CASSQGFRVFTDTQYF. The CDR3 nucleotides are TGCGCCAGCAGCCAAGGTTTCCGGGTATTCACAGATACGCAGTATTTT.

This clone was seen only once. The genes are TRBV19 and TRBJ2-6; TRBD1 matches at 9 bases. Per germline, CDR1 LNHDA and CDR2 SQIVND (reference sequence). J was trimmed by 4 bases and V by 2 bases; bases with no gene match: 9. This CDR3 comprises 18 residues. For the CDR3, the DNA is TGTGCCAGTAGTATAACCGGGACAGGGATACCCGGGGCCAACGTCCTGACTTTC. Its translation is CASSITGTGIPGANVLTF.

The chain uses TRBV25-1 and TRBJ2-7; TRBD1 agrees at 9 bases. The CDR3 contains 16 residues. Germline V gene sequence: CDR1 MGHDK, CDR2 SYGVNS. The junction had 5 bases not matched to a gene; V was cut back by 1 base and J by 1 base. CDR3 nucleotides: TGTGCCAGCAGTGAATCCGGGGACAGGGCATCCTACGAGCAGTACTTC. Translated: CASSESGDRASYEQYF.

J is TRBJ2-2 and V is TRBV6-6; 8 nucleotides agree with TRBD1. CDR3 length equals 15 residues. Germline CDR1 and CDR2: MNHNY and SVGAGI (reference sequence). J gave up 1 base and V 7 bases, and 5 bases lay outside the gene matches. The CDR3 coding sequence is TGTGCCAGCAACCCGGGACAGGTGAACACCGGGGAGCTGTTTTTT. Protein product: CASNPGQVNTGELFF.

The rearrangement joins TRBV7-9 to TRBJ2-1; D gene unclear. Per the germline V gene, CDR1 is SEHNR and CDR2 is FQNEAQ (reference sequence). CDR3 length: 15 residues. Trimming took off 3 bases at V and 4 bases at J, with 13 bases between the two ends. The CDR3 DNA follows: TGTGCCAGCAGCTTTTATAACCCGGAGTACAATGAGCAGTTCTTC. This gives the protein CASSFYNPEYNEQFF. The whole variable domain, filled in from reference TRBV7-9 and TRBJ2-1, reads DTGVSQNPRHKITKRGQNVTFRCDPISEHNRLYWYRQTLGQGPEFLTYFQNEAQLEKSRLLSDRFSAERPKGSFSTLEIQRTEQGDSAMYLCASSFYNPEYNEQFFGPGTRLTVL.

The chain uses TRBV10-3 and TRBJ1-2; D unclear. The CDR3 runs 11 residues. Trimming pared 5 bases from V and 8 bases from J, leaving 9 bases between. The germline V gene has CDR1 ENHRY and CDR2 SYGVKD. The CDR3 loop is CAISYLEGYTF. CDR3 DNA: TGTGCCATCAGTTATTTAGAAGGCTACACCTTC.

J is TRBJ1-1 and V is TRBV7-9; 7 nucleotides match TRBD1. This CDR3 has 15 amino acids. The J segment lost 6 bases and the V segment lost 5 bases, leaving 12 bases of the junction unmatched. The germline CDR1 and CDR2 sequences are SEHNR and FQNEAQ (reference sequence). CDR3 DNA sequence: TGTGCCAGCAGCGCGATACAGGGGACGGAGGCTGAAGCTTTCTTT. Protein product: CASSAIQGTEAEAFF.

The chain carries TRBV5-4 and TRBJ2-1, with 8 bases fitting TRBD1. Germline V gene sequence: CDR1 SGHNT, CDR2 YYREEE (reference sequence). The length of the CDR3 is 18 residues. V gave up 1 base and J gave up 5 bases; unmatched junction bases: 14. For the CDR3, the DNA is TGTGCCAGCAGCTTGTTTTTGGGTGGACAGGGTTTCAACAATGAGCAGTTCTTC. Translating gives CASSLFLGGQGFNNEQFF. The full variable domain, rest sourced from reference TRBV5-4 and TRBJ2-1, is ETGVTQSPTHLIKTRGQQVTLRCSSQSGHNTVSWYQQALGQGPQFIFQYYREEENGRGNFPPRFSGLQFPNYSSELNVNALELDDSALYLCASSLFLGGQGFNNEQFFGPGTRLTVL.

Here the CDR3 reads CAMGLGPWGEAFF. DNA of the CDR3: TGTGCCATGGGATTGGGGCCTTGGGGTGAAGCTTTCTTT. The V gene is TRBV10-3, the J gene TRBJ1-1, with D perhaps TRBD1 (5 bases). Trimming took off 9 bases at V and 7 bases at J, with 18 bases between the two ends. The germline CDR1 and CDR2 sequences are ENHRY and SYGVKD. This CDR3 has 13 residues.

The V and J genes are TRBV7-3 and TRBJ2-2; unclear D gene. The CDR3 consists of 13 residues. Trimming pared 5 bases from V and 2 bases from J, leaving 6 bases between. Germline values: CDR1 SGHTA, CDR2 FQGTGA. The CDR3: CASSPRNTGELFF. The CDR3 DNA follows: TGTGCCAGCAGCCCTAGAAACACCGGGGAGCTGTTTTTT. Full variable domain (remainder filled in from reference TRBV7-3 and TRBJ2-2): GAGVSQTPSNKVTEKGKYVELRCDPISGHTALYWYRQSLGQGPEFLIYFQGTGAADDSGLPNDRFFAVRPEGSVSTLKIQRTERGDSAVYLCASSPRNTGELFFGEGSRLTVL.

Here the CDR3 reads CASSSSGGLHYEQYF. CDR3 DNA: TGTGCCAGCAGCTCGAGCGGGGGGCTACACTACGAGCAGTACTTC. The chain carries TRBV7-6 and TRBJ2-7; the match to TRBD2 covers 9 bases. The CDR3 contains 15 residues. With V trimmed by 4 bases and J by 3 bases, 7 bases remained unmatched. Germline V gene lookup returns CDR1 SGHVS and CDR2 FNYEAQ.

J is TRBJ2-7 and V is TRBV29-1; TRBD1 matches 9 bases. J was trimmed by 6 bases and V by 6 bases; bases with no gene match: 15. This CDR3 has 15 amino acids. Germline values: CDR1 SQVTM, CDR2 ANQGSEA. CDR3 residues: CSVQKLAGTGSEQYF. The CDR3 DNA reads as TGCAGCGTCCAAAAACTAGCCGGGACAGGGAGCGAGCAGTACTTC.

V and J are TRBV4-2 and TRBJ2-2; D is unclear. Germline V gene lookup returns CDR1 LGHNA and CDR2 YNFKEQ. Trimming removed 0 bases from V and 3 bases from J, with 11 bases in between. CDR3 length: 16 amino acids. The CDR3, as DNA: TGTGCCAGCAGCCAAGAGGCCTTCCCCGACACCGGGGAGCTGTTTTTT. Its translation is CASSQEAFPDTGELFF.

This clone has only a few counts. The chain links TRBV30 to TRBJ1-5, with TRBD1 identical over 7 bases. J lost 4 bases, V lost 4 bases, and 4 bases had no gene match. This CDR3 is built from 13 residues. The germline V gene has CDR1 GTSNPN and CDR2 SVGIG (reference sequence). Written as DNA, the CDR3 is TGTGCCTGGACGGGACAGCTGAATCAGCCCCAGCATTTT. Its translation is CAWTGQLNQPQHF.

The chain employs TRBV19 and TRBJ2-3; D possibly corresponds to TRBD2 (6 bases). The CDR3 loop spans 13 amino acids. Trimming removed 7 bases from V and 3 bases from J, with 11 bases in between. Germline lookup yields CDR1 LNHDA and CDR2 SQIVND (reference sequence). The CDR3 nucleotides are TGTGCCAGTACAATGCGGGGTACAGATACGCAGTATTTT. Translation gives CASTMRGTDTQYF.

In its sample, this clone was seen a few times. V usage is TRBV4-3 and J usage is TRBJ2-7; D gene uncertain. The CDR3 has 14 residues. Looked up from germline, CDR1 is LGHNA and CDR2 is YSLEER. V was shortened by 2 bases and J by 0 bases, with 8 bases between the two germline ends. The DNA of the CDR3 is TGCGCCAGCAGCCAAACCCGCGGCTCCTACGAGCAGTACTTC. It encodes CASSQTRGSYEQYF.

The chain is built from TRBV30 and TRBJ1-1; 7 bases are a match to TRBD1. Germline lookup yields CDR1 GTSNPN and CDR2 SVGIG (reference sequence). V shed 3 bases and J 2 bases; nucleotides not matched to a gene: 6. CDR3 length equals 14 residues. The CDR3 nucleotides are TGTGCCTGGAGGCTTGAGGGGGCCAACACTGAAGCTTTCTTT. Translated, it gives CAWRLEGANTEAFF.

J is TRBJ2-7 and V is TRBV6-5; D is possibly TRBD2 (5 bases). V lost 5 bases to trimming and J lost 3 bases, with 11 bases between them. The CDR3 is 13 residues long. The germline CDR1 and CDR2 sequences are MNHEY and SVGAGI. In DNA form, the CDR3 reads TGTGCCAGCAGTCCGGGGAAACTCTACGAGCAGTACTTC. Residues: CASSPGKLYEQYF.

This chain uses TRBV5-4 with TRBJ1-2; D is ambiguous. This CDR3 has 15 amino acids. With 2 bases removed from V and 2 bases from J, the gap between germline ends came to 13 bases. Germline loops: CDR1 SGHNT, CDR2 YYREEE (reference sequence). The CDR3 coding sequence is TGTGCCAGCAGCTTTTTGGGAGGGCGGAACTATGGCTACACCTTC. It yields the protein CASSFLGGRNYGYTF.

The chain couples TRBV30 to TRBJ1-5, with 7 positions matching TRBD1. The germline V gene encodes CDR1 GTSNPN and CDR2 SVGIG (reference sequence). CDR3 size: 14 residues. J gave up 5 bases and V 7 bases, and 11 bases lay outside the gene matches. DNA of the CDR3: TGTGCCTCTCAATGGGACAGCCCCCATCAGCCCCAGCATTTT. Amino acid sequence: CASQWDSPHQPQHF.

Only a few counts were recorded for this clone. An end of the junction differs from the germline gene, which may be a read error. The chain is built from TRBV7-9 and TRBJ1-2; D unclear. Germline V gives CDR1 SEHNR, CDR2 FQNEAQ (reference sequence). The CDR3 has 12 amino acids. The CDR3 spells CSSSRLSYGYTF. The CDR3 DNA reads as TGTTCCAGCAGCCGTCTAAGCTATGGCTACACCTTC.

V gene TRBV6-1 combines with J gene TRBJ2-1; D not certain. This CDR3 contains 12 residues. V was cut by 4 bases and J by 7 bases, with 8 bases left in between. Germline V CDR1 and CDR2: MNHNS, SASEGT. The CDR3 DNA sequence: TGTGCCAGCAGTGCGTTTCTGAATGAGCAGTTCTTC. It translates to CASSAFLNEQFF.

The V call is TRBV30, the J call TRBJ2-1; the D is unclear. The CDR3 covers 16 residues. The V and J ends lost 3 bases and 0 bases respectively, with 15 bases between them. The germline V gene has CDR1 GTSNPN and CDR2 SVGIG (reference sequence). Written as DNA, the CDR3 is TGTGCCTGGAGCCCCCAGGTCTTTAGCTCCTACAATGAGCAGTTCTTC. Protein: CAWSPQVFSSYNEQFF.